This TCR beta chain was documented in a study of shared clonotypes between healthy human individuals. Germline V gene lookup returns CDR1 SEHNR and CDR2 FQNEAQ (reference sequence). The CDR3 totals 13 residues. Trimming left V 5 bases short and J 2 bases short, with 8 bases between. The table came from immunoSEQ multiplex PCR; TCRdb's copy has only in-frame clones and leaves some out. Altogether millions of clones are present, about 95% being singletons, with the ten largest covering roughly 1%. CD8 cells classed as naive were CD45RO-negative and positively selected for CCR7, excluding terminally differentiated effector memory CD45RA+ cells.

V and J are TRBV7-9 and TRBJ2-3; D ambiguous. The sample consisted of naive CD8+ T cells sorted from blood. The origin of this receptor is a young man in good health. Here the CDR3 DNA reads TGTGCCAGCAGCCTATGGGACACAGATACGCAGTATTTT. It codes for CASSLWDTDTQYF.